The 15 T cell receptor beta chains below all came from one sample that was sequenced in a study of Ad26.COV2.S vaccination and SARS-CoV-2 variants (dated by TCRdb to the early 2020s). Library preparation used the immunoSEQ multiplex PCR assay. Not all clones reach the TCRdb copy of this immuneACCESS table, which keeps in-frame sequences only. Checked studies attribute under half of the gap to unresolved V genes and leave the rest unexplained. This sample has around 400,000 clones in its table, and roughly 85% of those were observed once. The ten top clones hold roughly 7.4% of the sample. The intended sense of this specimen's treatment or condition label: roughly 19 received Ad26.COV2.S at low or high dose, single or two shots; about five received placebo; per-sample allocation not given. For vaccine and placebo recipients, the sequenced repertoires came from samples collected on day 63 after the first injection.

The starting material was peripheral blood, obtained in a trial of Ad26.COV2.S vaccine versus placebo. Source of these receptors: a person between 18 and 65 years old who received the Ad26.COV2.S COVID-19 vaccine or a placebo.

The chain carries TRBV4-1 and TRBJ1-2; TRBD1 might be the D (5 bases). Trimming cost V 1 base and J 5 bases, with 11 bases left between them. CDR1 and CDR2 from the germline V gene are MGHRA and YSYEKL. The CDR3 sequence is 14 residues long. As DNA, the CDR3 is TGCGCCAGCAGCCAAGGAGCTGCAGGGTATGGCTACACCTTC. This gives the protein CASSQGAAGYGYTF.

CDR3 bases: TGCGCCAGCAGCTTGGGGTGGAACACTGAAGCTTTCTTT. Residues: CASSLGWNTEAFF. The rearrangement links TRBV5-1 to TRBJ1-1; no clear D gene. The V end was cut by 0 bases, the J end by 1 base, with 4 bases between. CDR3 length: 13 residues. Germline CDR1 SGHRS, CDR2 YFSETQ.

This clone was counted a single time. Other nucleotide sequences in the sample specify the same CDR3. The chain joins TRBV5-1 to TRBJ1-3, with D possibly matching TRBD1 (5 bases). The CDR3 sequence is 14 residues long. The germline CDR1 and CDR2 sequences are SGHRS and YFSETQ. V gave up 4 bases and J gave up 0 bases, with 8 bases separating them. This chain's CDR3 is CASSLTASGNTIYF. The CDR3 DNA reads TGCGCCAGCAGCCTGACAGCCTCTGGAAACACCATATATTTT.

CDR3: CASSQGFPDSPLHF. For the CDR3, the DNA is TGCGCCAGCAGCCAAGGTTTCCCAGACTCACCCCTCCACTTT. The V and J genes are TRBV4-1 and TRBJ1-6; D remains ambiguous. Germline CDR1 MGHRA, CDR2 YSYEKL. The CDR3 loop spans 14 amino acids. Trimming cost V 1 base and J 10 bases, with 11 bases left between them.

This rearrangement joins TRBV4-3 to TRBJ2-1; D not resolved. The V and J ends lost 0 bases and 7 bases respectively, with 10 bases between them. The V gene's germline CDR1 is LGHNA and CDR2 YSLEER. The CDR3 loop spans 14 amino acids. The CDR3 bases are TGCGCCAGCAGCCAAGATCTTGAACGGAATGAGCAGTTCTTC. It codes for CASSQDLERNEQFF.

The rearrangement uses TRBV5-1 and TRBJ2-5; the D gene is possibly TRBD1 (5 bases). This CDR3 is built from 14 residues. The V end lost 4 bases, the J end lost 1 base, and 11 bases lay between the germline ends. Germline CDR1 and CDR2: SGHRS and YFSETQ. The CDR3 here is CASSQQDLQETQYF. CDR3 coding DNA: TGCGCCAGCAGCCAACAGGACCTCCAAGAGACCCAGTACTTC.

This clone was counted only a few times. This rearrangement joins TRBV12-3 or TRBV12-4 to TRBJ2-3; no clear D gene. V gave up 0 bases and J gave up 13 bases, with 8 bases separating them. The CDR3 sequence is 11 residues long. The CDR3 is CASSLALREYF. In nucleotides, the CDR3 is TGTGCCAGCAGTTTAGCGCTCCGGGAGTATTTT.

Details on this clone: Distinct nucleotide sequences in the sample also encode this CDR3. V usage is TRBV5-1 and J usage is TRBJ2-3; the D gene could be TRBD1 or TRBD2 (5 bases each). The germline V and J ends were trimmed by 4 bases and 3 bases, with 18 bases remaining between them. Germline CDR1 reads SGHRS; CDR2 reads YFSETQ. This CDR3 spans 16 amino acids. Here the CDR3 reads CASSRLGAVGTDTQYF. CDR3 coding DNA: TGCGCCAGCAGCCGGCTCGGGGCGGTGGGGACAGATACGCAGTATTTT.

The J gene is TRBJ1-2, the V gene TRBV25-1; D possibly corresponds to TRBD1 (6 bases). V lost 6 bases, J lost 5 bases, and 13 bases lay in between. The CDR3 has 13 residues. CDR1 is MGHDK and CDR2 is SYGVNS in the germline V gene. CDR3 loop: CASRSGARYGYTF. The CDR3 DNA reads as TGTGCCAGCAGATCGGGGGCGAGGTATGGCTACACCTTC.

This sequence joins TRBV3-1 (or the pseudogene TRBV3-2) and TRBJ2-3, with D perhaps matching TRBD1 or TRBD2 (5 bases each). V gave up 6 bases and J gave up 6 bases, with 10 bases separating them. Germline lookup yields CDR1 LGHDT and CDR2 YNNKEL (reference sequence). The CDR3 contains 12 residues. CDR3: CASRGPRDTQYF. The CDR3 bases are TGTGCCAGCAGGGGACCGCGGGATACGCAGTATTTT.

This chain connects TRBV11-2 to TRBJ1-2; D remains unclear. Trimming stripped 1 base from V and 4 bases from J, with 7 bases between. The CDR3 runs to 13 residues. The germline gives CDR1 SGHAT, CDR2 FQNNGV. The CDR3 nucleotides read TGTGCCAGCAGCTTAGCCCCCATCTATGGCTACACCTTC. Translated, it gives CASSLAPIYGYTF.

This clone was detected once. The genes are TRBV10-3 and TRBJ1-3, with D maybe TRBD1 (5 bases). This CDR3 spans 14 amino acids. The germline CDR1 and CDR2 sequences are ENHRY and SYGVKD. Trimming removed 11 bases from V and 0 bases from J, with 14 bases in between. CDR3 loop: CALKETASGNTIYF. The CDR3 DNA is TGTGCCTTAAAGGAGACAGCCTCTGGAAACACCATATATTTT.

This chain connects TRBV11-2 to TRBJ2-6, with D possibly matching TRBD2 (5 bases). V lost 3 bases and J lost 0, with 12 bases in between. The CDR3 runs to 17 residues. The germline V gene encodes CDR1 SGHAT and CDR2 FQNNGV. CDR3 in amino acids: CASSFTTGFSGANVLTF. The CDR3 DNA is TGTGCCAGCAGCTTCACGACGGGATTCTCTGGGGCCAACGTCCTGACTTTC.

The chain links TRBV4-1 to TRBJ2-1, with D possibly TRBD2 on 5 matching bases. The CDR3 is 13 amino acids. V lost 0 bases, J lost 9 bases, and 9 bases lay in between. Germline CDR1 MGHRA, CDR2 YSYEKL. CDR3 amino acids: CASSQEGVSEQFF. In DNA form, the CDR3 reads TGCGCCAGCAGCCAAGAGGGAGTAAGTGAGCAGTTCTTC.

The chain recombines TRBV7-2 with TRBJ1-6, with D perhaps matching TRBD1 (6 bases). Trimming shortened V by 5 bases and J by 13 bases, and 24 bases separated the two germline ends. Germline lookup yields CDR1 SGHTA and CDR2 FQGNSA. The CDR3 covers 16 residues. The CDR3 region is CASSIRQAGRGMPLHF. The CDR3, as DNA: TGTGCCAGCAGCATACGACAGGCAGGACGCGGGATGCCCCTCCACTTT.